This TCR beta chain is drawn from a study of cytomegalovirus exposure and HLA in healthy donors. Overall study results and limits: Presence/absence analyses supposed approximately even sequencing depth among donors. Cytomegalovirus association was listed for about 150 TCR beta chains.

Researchers ran the PCR with 60 Vbeta and 13 Jbeta primers. The table came from immunoSEQ multiplex PCR; TCRdb's copy has only in-frame clones and leaves some out. The table includes under 200,000 clones, about 79% detected once. About this clone: Its cognate antigen is unknown.

Germline V gene sequence: CDR1 SQVTM, CDR2 ANQGSEA. Trimming took 2 bases from V and 0 from J, leaving 10 bases between them. The CDR3 covers 15 residues. The J gene is TRBJ2-2, the V gene TRBV29-1; maybe TRBD1 (5 bases). Sequencing input: PBMCs. The origin of this receptor is a man aged 45-65 years in good health and CMV-seropositive. CDR3 nucleotides: TGCAGCGTTGAACCAAGGGGTGCGAACACCGGGGAGCTGTTTTTT. Protein sequence: CSVEPRGANTGELFF.